This T cell receptor beta chain was documented in a study of T cells after yellow fever vaccination. Researchers made TCR cDNA using 5'RACE template switching, and this step added a universal primer site and UMIs. One entry per CDR3 protein, called by TCRdb with MiXCR from the 5' RACE reads. The sample includes 170,000 or so distinct CDR3 sequences, around 9.7% of them seen just once. Germline lookup yields CDR1 LGHNA and CDR2 YSLEER. V was pared by 1 base and J by 3 bases, with 15 bases between. The length of the CDR3 is 16 residues. The sample consisted of CD8+ T cells sorted from PBMCs, taken 45 days after the yellow fever booster vaccination. The sequence derives from a young man who received the YFV17D yellow fever vaccine. The V call is TRBV4-3, the J call TRBJ1-2, with unresolved D. CDR3 amino acids: CASSQVRLRPDYGYTF. DNA of the CDR3: TGCGCCAGCAGCCAAGTTAGGTTACGTCCGGACTATGGCTACACCTTC.